These 13 T cell receptor beta chains were sequenced from one sample in a study of identical twins. TCRdb analysed the 5' RACE reads with MiXCR anew, one entry per CDR3 protein. Of some 190,000 distinct CDR3 sequences listed, roughly 15% are singletons. These data also featured in a second study, about T cells expressing NK-cell markers.

Specimen: CD8+ T cells sorted from blood. These receptors were taken from a woman younger than 35 in good health.

The chain links TRBV12-1 to TRBJ2-5; TRBD1 is taken as the D call from the table, unchecked against the DNA. TRBV12-1 is a recognized pseudogene. The CDR3 is 13 amino acids. This CDR3 is CASSEKGGETQYF. The CDR3 nucleotides read TGTGCCAGCAGCGAAAAGGGCGGAGAGACCCAGTACTTC.

The sample holds a few counts of this clonotype. The chain uses TRBV4-3 and TRBJ2-3; D gene uncertain. The CDR3 is 14 residues long. V dropped 3 bases and J dropped 6 bases, with 13 bases sitting between them. CDR1 and CDR2 from the germline V gene are LGHNA and YSLEER. CDR3 DNA: TGCGCCAGCAGCCAGGGTTTTGGAGCGGATACGCAGTATTTT. Translated: CASSQGFGADTQYF.

CDR3 nucleotide sequence: TGCGCCAGCAGCTCGCTGGGACTCCAAGAGACCCAGTACTTC. This encodes CASSSLGLQETQYF. The chain is built from TRBV4-1 and TRBJ2-5; D may be TRBD2 (6 bases). The CDR3 runs to 14 residues. CDR1 MGHRA and CDR2 YSYEKL come from the germline V gene. The V and J ends lost 5 bases and 1 base respectively, with 11 bases between them.

This clonotype was observed a few times. The chain combines TRBV5-1 with TRBJ2-1; D gene uncertain. Germline V CDR1 and CDR2: SGHRS, YFSETQ. V lost 3 bases and J 0 bases, leaving 10 bases between the germline ends. The CDR3 consists of 15 residues. CDR3 protein: CASSYLPGSYNEQFF. As DNA, the CDR3 is TGCGCCAGCAGCTATTTGCCCGGCTCCTACAATGAGCAGTTCTTC.

The chain employs TRBV6-1 and TRBJ2-1; 13 nucleotides line up with TRBD2. CDR3 size: 14 residues. V trimming: 8 bases; J trimming: 5 bases; junction bases outside the gene matches: 3. Germline assignment: CDR1 MNHNS and CDR2 SASEGT. Here the CDR3 DNA reads TGTGCCAGCCGACTAGCGGGGGGTCACAATGAGCAGTTCTTC. Residues: CASRLAGGHNEQFF.

This clonotype was picked up a small number of times. The V and J genes are TRBV7-9 and TRBJ2-1; perhaps TRBD2 as D (6 bases). Germline-derived CDR1 and CDR2 are SEHNR and FQNEAQ (reference sequence). CDR3 length equals 15 residues. V lost 1 base and J lost 8, with 15 bases in between. The CDR3: CASSLVTRGEDEQFF. DNA for the CDR3: TGTGCCAGCAGCTTAGTGACTAGAGGGGAGGATGAGCAGTTCTTC.

As DNA, the CDR3 is TGCAGCGCTCATGGAGGGGGAGTCGGTGGCCACGAGCAGTACTTC. Amino acids: CSAHGGGVGGHEQYF. The chain employs TRBV29-1 and TRBJ2-7; D may match TRBD1 or TRBD2 (6 bases each). The CDR3 is made up of 15 amino acids. CDR1 SQVTM and CDR2 ANQGSEA come from the germline V gene. Trimming took off 7 bases at V and 5 bases at J, with 24 bases between the two ends.

The chain is built from TRBV5-4 and TRBJ2-3; 7 bases align to TRBD2. Germline CDR1 and CDR2: SGHNT and YYREEE (reference sequence). Germline trimming cut 4 bases from V and 2 bases from J; bases unmatched to any gene: 10. CDR3 length: 16 residues. The CDR3, as DNA: TGTGCCAGCAGCGCTCCGACTAGCAGATACACAGATACGCAGTATTTT. The encoded protein is CASSAPTSRYTDTQYF.

The chain links TRBV11-2 to TRBJ2-1; no reliable D call. Trimming took 2 bases from V and 6 from J, leaving 11 bases between them. The CDR3 spans 14 residues. Germline V lookup: CDR1 SGHAT, CDR2 FQNNGV. The CDR3 DNA is TGTGCCAGCAGCTTAATTCGTAGACCCAATGAGCAGTTCTTC. It translates to CASSLIRRPNEQFF.

The gene calls are TRBV6-5 and TRBJ2-5; D remains unclear. The CDR3 is 14 amino acids. With 2 bases removed from V and 2 bases from J, the gap between germline ends came to 9 bases. Germline values: CDR1 MNHEY, CDR2 SVGAGI. CDR3 DNA sequence: TGTGCCAGCAGTTACATAGGAACTCAAGAGACCCAGTACTTC. It specifies CASSYIGTQETQYF.

This clonotype was found many times. The CDR3 reads CASSDREETQYF. Here the CDR3 DNA reads TGCGCCAGCAGTGACAGGGAAGAGACCCAGTACTTC. The chain couples TRBV10-2 to TRBJ2-5; D is possibly TRBD1 (5 bases). The CDR3 has 12 amino acids. Germline CDR1 and CDR2: WSHSY and SAAADI. Trimming removed 3 bases at V and 3 bases at J, with 5 bases between.

As DNA, the CDR3 is TGCAGTGCTCCTCTAGCGGGAGGGAGAGCAGATACGCAGTATTTT. Amino acid sequence: CSAPLAGGRADTQYF. The rearrangement uses TRBV20-1 and TRBJ2-3; TRBD2 aligns across 12 bases. The germline gives CDR1 DFQATT, CDR2 SNEGSKA (reference sequence). With 5 bases clipped from V and 4 bases from J, the junction kept 7 bases outside the gene matches. The CDR3 has 15 residues.

For the CDR3, the DNA is TGTGCCAGCACCTTTATAGGGGGGGGAACCGGGTCCTACAATGAGCAGTTCTTC. It codes for CASTFIGGGTGSYNEQFF. This chain connects TRBV27 to TRBJ2-1, with D perhaps TRBD2 (7 bases). The germline V gene has CDR1 MNHEY and CDR2 SMNVEV (reference sequence). V lost 7 bases, J lost 1 base, and 23 bases lay in between. The CDR3 is 18 amino acids.